This TCR beta chain was observed in a study of OX40 agonist ivuxolimab in advanced cancers. Regarding the complete study: The costimulatory receptor OX40 (CD134) was targeted by ivuxolimab, a fully human IgG2 agonistic monoclonal antibody. Among the 52 dose-escalation patients, approximately 20 had hepatocellular carcinoma, 15 or so melanoma, 9 renal cell carcinoma and 9 head and neck cancer. The monotherapy dose-escalation portion (N ≈ 50 patients) of the phase I ivuxolimab trial is reported in the paper. Peripheral TCRbeta sequencing was intended to test whether TCR sequence diversity was altered and clonal T-cell expansion was caused by ivuxolimab. Three dose-escalation patients achieved partial responses, one with hepatocellular carcinoma and two with cutaneous melanoma. In the dose-escalation cohort, about four fifths of patients were male, and the mean age was 60 years with a range of about 20 to 79. Intravenous ivuxolimab was administered to patients every 2 weeks at six dose levels: 0.01, 0.1, 0.3, 1.5, 3 and 10 mg/kg. Patients were allowed to have had prior anti-PD-1, anti-PD-L1 or anti-CTLA-4 therapy, and approximately 39% of the dose-escalation patients had been treated with checkpoint inhibitors. The paper as a whole reports these results and caveats: The antigen specificity of the clonally expanded peripheral T cells was not determined. Low levels of normalized T-cell clonal expansion were also seen in some nonresponding patients. At doses from 0.1 to 3.0 mg/kg, clonal expansion was seen in both CD4+ and CD8+ blood T cells between baseline and week 6. Partial responders in the 0.1-3.0 mg/kg groups had among the lowest normalized peripheral clonal expansion, especially among CD8+ T cells. After ivuxolimab, expanded clones were on average more numerous among CD8+ T cells than among CD4+ T cells.

Patients with autoimmune disease history or receiving systemic immunosuppression were excluded from the trial. Peripheral blood for TCR sequencing was drawn from every dose cohort at baseline, at cycle 4 day 1 and at cycle 7 day 1. Samples were obtained from an open-label, multicenter, first-in-human phase I dose-escalation trial of ivuxolimab. Adults with locally advanced or metastatic melanoma, renal cell, hepatocellular, or head and neck squamous cell carcinoma were enrolled in the trial. CD4+ and CD8+ T cells were sorted separately from peripheral blood before TCR sequencing. To sequence the TCRbeta CDR3 region, genomic DNA was isolated from the sorted cells. The immunoSEQ Assay was used to sequence the TCRbeta CDR3 regions. Sourced from immuneACCESS, this table was stored by TCRdb with only in-frame sequences that have V and J called. A share of the clones is absent; for the studies checked, an unresolved V gene accounts for under half, and the remainder has no known explanation. Counted in this sample were around 44,000 clones; roughly 86% of them appeared once. More than 10% of the sample belongs to the ten largest clones.

Comments on this clone: Its antigen is currently not known. No base-level quality is on record; no much larger clone is a single base apart.

Reading from cysteine to phenylalanine, the CDR3 counts 12 amino acids. Of all the DNA, just the CDR3 is kept, 36 bases in frame from base 1. Relative to germline, V is missing 3 bases and J is missing 7 bases, with 2 bases of the junction outside any gene match. CDR1 and CDR2, looked up from the germline V gene (reference sequence), are SEHNR and FQNEAQ. Sequenced material: CD4+ or CD8+ T cells sorted from blood, taken in a trial of the OX40 agonist ivuxolimab. The chain links TRBV7-9 with TRBJ2-7; 8 bases in the junction line up with TRBD1. The source of this sequence is an adult with an advanced solid tumor such as melanoma, head and neck, liver or kidney cancer. The CDR3 corresponds to CASSLTGEEQYF. The DNA reads TGTGCCAGCAGCTTGACAGGGGAGGAGCAGTACTTC.